This T cell receptor (beta chain) is drawn from a study of Ad26.COV2.S vaccination and SARS-CoV-2 variants. The germline gives CDR1 LGHNA, CDR2 YSLEER. This CDR3 region has 13 residues. The V segment lost 5 bases and the J segment 5 bases; nucleotides outside the gene matches: 6. Treatment meaning: around 19 received Ad26.COV2.S at low or high dose, single or two shots; 5 received placebo; per-sample allocation not given. Following the first vaccine or placebo injection, samples were taken on day 63. Generated by immunoSEQ multiplex PCR, the TCRdb table keeps only in-frame clones and is missing some. The sample yields about 350,000 clones, around 89% seen once.

This TCR was recovered from a person aged 18-60 years who received the Ad26.COV2.S COVID-19 vaccine or a placebo. The J gene is TRBJ2-7, the V gene TRBV4-3, with 7 bases matching TRBD2. The sequenced sample was peripheral blood, obtained in a trial of Ad26.COV2.S vaccine versus placebo. DNA for the CDR3: TGCGCCAGCAGCTACGGACTAGTCGACGAGCAGTACTTC. Translating it yields CASSYGLVDEQYF.